Each of the 19 T cell receptor beta chains below was sequenced from the same sample in a study of shared clonotypes between healthy human individuals. Sequenced by immunoSEQ multiplex PCR; TCRdb stores in-frame clones only, minus some. The table has more than 450,000 clones, 70% to 80% seen once. Sequenced: PBMCs. Receptor source: a woman aged 40 to 50 in good health. Some clones in this sample may be carry-over from other donors' samples.

This chain uses TRBV6-5 with TRBJ2-7; maybe TRBD1 (7 bases). The ends were cut back, 5 bases at V and 5 bases at J, with 19 bases in the middle. From germline, CDR1 is MNHEY and CDR2 SVGAGI. CDR3 length equals 15 residues. CDR3 sequence reads: CASSHTFRGDNEQYF. DNA of the CDR3: TGTGCCAGCAGTCACACCTTCAGGGGGGATAACGAGCAGTACTTC.

This clone was detected a few times. At one end, the junction sequence differs from germline, possibly due to a read error. The chain recombines TRBV20-1 with TRBJ2-1; D gene uncertain. The germline V gene has CDR1 DFQATT and CDR2 SNEGSKA (reference sequence). This CDR3 is 10 amino acids long. The CDR3 spells CSAYPRAPIF. CDR3 nucleotide sequence: TGCAGTGCTTACCCTAGGGCCCCGATCTTC.

This chain connects TRBV7-8 to TRBJ2-1; D gene ambiguous. The CDR3 is made up of 16 amino acids. V was clipped by 5 bases and J by 4 bases, with 18 bases between them. Germline CDR1 SGHVS, CDR2 FQNEAQ. The CDR3 protein is CASSPPRVAEYNEQFF. The CDR3 region has the DNA TGTGCCAGCAGCCCCCCTAGGGTGGCGGAGTACAATGAGCAGTTCTTC. The variable domain in full, completed from reference TRBV7-8 and TRBJ2-1, reads GAGVSQSPRYKVAKRGQDVALRCDPISGHVSLFWYQQALGQGPEFLTYFQNEAQLDKSGLPSDRFFAERPEGSVSTLKIQRTQQEDSAVYLCASSPPRVAEYNEQFFGPGTRLTVL.

The rearrangement joins TRBV18 to TRBJ1-5; TRBD1 matches 7 bases. The CDR3 extends over 15 amino acids. The V gene end was trimmed by 1 base and the J gene end by 3 bases; junction bases not matched to a gene: 3. CDR1 and CDR2 (germline): KGHSH, LQKENI. The CDR3 nucleotides read TGTGCCAGCTCACCACTACAGGGGCCCAATCAGCCCCAGCATTTT. This sequence encodes CASSPLQGPNQPQHF.

J is TRBJ2-7 and V is TRBV19; D not resolved. Germline assignment: CDR1 LNHDA and CDR2 SQIVND (reference sequence). The length of the CDR3 is 13 residues. V lost 2 bases and J lost 4, with 9 bases in between. The CDR3 is CASSIRTEYEQYF. The CDR3 coding sequence is TGTGCCAGTAGTATAAGAACAGAGTACGAGCAGTACTTC.

The chain is built from TRBV28 and TRBJ1-5; the D gene is possibly TRBD1 (6 bases). The CDR3 runs 16 residues. Germline CDR1 reads MDHEN; CDR2 reads SYDVKM. Trimming took 3 bases from V and 1 from J, leaving 13 bases between them. The CDR3 bases are TGTGCCAGCAGTTTGTTGACAGGAGTGAGCAATCAGCCCCAGCATTTT. The encoded protein is CASSLLTGVSNQPQHF.

The rearrangement joins TRBV23-1 to TRBJ1-5; tentatively, D is TRBD1 (5 bases). TRBV23-1 is noted as an ORF with a role that remains uncertain. Trimming removed 3 bases from V and 0 bases from J, with 18 bases in between. This CDR3 has 18 residues. The CDR3 region is CASSQGVEGKNSNQPQHF. CDR3 nucleotide sequence: TGCGCCAGCAGTCAGGGGGTCGAGGGGAAAAATAGCAATCAGCCCCAGCATTTT.

The V call is TRBV18, the J call TRBJ2-7; D is ambiguous. Germline CDR1 and CDR2: KGHSH and LQKENI. Trimming left V 3 bases short and J 3 bases short, with 12 bases between. The CDR3 consists of 14 residues. The CDR3 reads CASSPTPGIYEQYF. Written as DNA, the CDR3 is TGTGCCAGCTCACCTACACCGGGCATCTACGAGCAGTACTTC.

About this clone itself: At the DNA level, this CDR3 is encoded by other sequences in the same sample as well. The genes are TRBV7-9 and TRBJ2-3; 12 nucleotides agree with TRBD2. This CDR3 region has 15 residues. Looked up from germline, CDR1 is SEHNR and CDR2 is FQNEAQ (reference sequence). V dropped 4 bases and J dropped 3; count of bases not matched to a gene: 2. CDR3 sequence reads: CASSSGTSGTDTQYF. DNA for the CDR3: TGTGCCAGCAGCTCCGGGACTAGCGGGACAGATACGCAGTATTTT.

This sequence joins TRBV28 and TRBJ1-5, with 8 bases lining up with TRBD1. The CDR3 has 16 residues. Germline CDR1 reads MDHEN; CDR2 reads SYDVKM. Trimming cost V 5 bases and J 2 bases; bases outside gene matches: 8. In DNA, the CDR3 is TGTGCCAGCAGTCCTCTCTTGGGACAGGGCAATCAGCCCCAGCATTTT. Residues: CASSPLLGQGNQPQHF.

This chain uses TRBV19 with TRBJ2-2; a weak D match, TRBD1 (6 bases). Germline V lookup: CDR1 LNHDA, CDR2 SQIVND (reference sequence). This CDR3 has 15 amino acids. V was trimmed by 1 base and J by 5 bases, leaving 11 bases between them. This CDR3 reads CASSIGTGRTGELFF. The CDR3 DNA reads as TGTGCCAGTAGTATAGGCACAGGGCGAACCGGGGAGCTGTTTTTT.

This rearrangement joins TRBV6-1 to TRBJ1-1, with TRBD1 as a possible D gene (5 bases). Trimming stripped 1 base from V and 4 bases from J, with 10 bases between. This CDR3 is 14 amino acids long. CDR1 and CDR2 from the germline V gene are MNHNS and SASEGT. CDR3 DNA: TGTGCCAGCAGTGAAGGGACATACGGCACTGAAGCTTTCTTT. It translates to CASSEGTYGTEAFF.

The chain combines TRBV5-6 with TRBJ2-5; TRBD1 aligns across 8 bases. The J call may not be correct, given that the DNA end is closer to TRBJ2-7. From germline, CDR1 is SGHDT and CDR2 YYEEEE. This CDR3 comprises 14 residues. The CDR3 coding sequence is TGTGCCAGCAGCTTGGGACAGGGGCTCCACGAGCAGTACTTC. This gives the protein CASSLGQGLHEQYF.

This clone has only a few counts. This sequence joins TRBV19 and TRBJ1-1; 7 bases are shared with TRBD1. V trimming: 3 bases; J trimming: 3 bases; junction bases outside the gene matches: 4. There are 14 residues in the CDR3. Germline V gene lookup returns CDR1 LNHDA and CDR2 SQIVND (reference sequence). CDR3 DNA sequence: TGTGCCAGTAGTATCGACAGGGTGTACACTGAAGCTTTCTTT. Its translation: CASSIDRVYTEAFF.

The CDR3 is CASSYSGLAGGPEAKNIQYF. CDR3 in DNA: TGTGCCAGCAGTTACTCAGGACTAGCGGGAGGGCCAGAAGCCAAAAACATTCAGTACTTC. The V and J genes are TRBV6-7 and TRBJ2-4, with 15 positions matching TRBD2. TRBV6-7 is an open reading frame whose function is uncertain. The CDR3 covers 20 residues. V was clipped by 0 bases and J by 0 bases; unmatched bases: 6.

The genes are TRBV11-2 and TRBJ2-7; 11 bases agree with TRBD2. The germline CDR1 and CDR2 sequences are SGHAT and FQNNGV. V trimming: 3 bases; J trimming: 7 bases; junction bases outside the gene matches: 5. This CDR3 has 14 amino acids. CDR3 bases: TGTGCCAGCAGCTTCACTAGCGGGAGTGGTGAGCAGTACTTC. This translates into CASSFTSGSGEQYF.

This clone has only a few counts. The genes are TRBV2 and TRBJ2-1; 10 bases fit TRBD2. This CDR3 is built from 14 residues. The germline CDR1 and CDR2 sequences are SNHLY and FYNNEI. V lost 3 bases, J lost 7 bases, and 3 bases stayed unmatched. The CDR3: CASSEASGSNEQFF. The CDR3 nucleotides are TGTGCCAGCAGTGAGGCTAGCGGGAGTAATGAGCAGTTCTTC.

This chain connects TRBV11-2 to TRBJ2-3; 7 bases are shared with TRBD1. V trimming: 5 bases; J trimming: 1 base; junction bases outside the gene matches: 6. The CDR3 has 15 amino acids. The V gene's germline CDR1 is SGHAT and CDR2 FQNNGV. CDR3 in DNA: TGTGCCAGCAGCACCCTAACAGGGGGCACAGATACGCAGTATTTT. Amino acid sequence: CASSTLTGGTDTQYF.

This chain's CDR3 is CASSLGQGGETQYF. The CDR3 nucleotides read TGTGCCAGCAGTCTAGGACAGGGCGGGGAGACCCAGTACTTC. V usage is TRBV27 and J usage is TRBJ2-5, with 8 positions matching TRBD1. CDR1 is MNHEY and CDR2 is SMNVEV in the germline V gene (reference sequence). J lost 5 bases, V lost 5 bases, and 7 bases had no gene match. The CDR3 is 14 amino acids.